One sample yielded the 22 T cell receptor beta chains listed below, sequenced in a study of post-analysis software for immune sequencing data (dated by TCRdb to the mid-2010s). Broad study findings and their caveats: Significantly higher frequencies in patients than in controls were found for roughly 5 TRBV segments, including TRBV5-6, TRBV5-1 and TRBV20-1.

For these TCRs, the target antigens are not known. Libraries were constructed by PCR. Sequencing took place on an Illumina HiSeq 2500. To reduce PCR and sequencing biases, unique molecular identifiers were built into the TCR beta cDNA libraries. TCRdb cleaned the public reads at Q25 with fastp, built clones with MiXCR and kept in-frame beta chains. Every entry covers one CDR3 protein and lists the most common genes and DNA from its rows. Here the sample has roughly 650,000 distinct CDR3 sequences; over 45% occur a single time. 10% to 12% of the sample is held by the ten biggest clonotypes. Sequences were obtained from blood. The receptor source for this set is a girl aged 2-10 years with multiple sclerosis.

V and J are TRBV29-1 and TRBJ2-7, with D tentatively TRBD1 or TRBD2 (6 bases each). V was cut by 6 bases and J by 4 bases, with 10 bases left in between. This CDR3 is 11 amino acids long. In germline, CDR1 is SQVTM, CDR2 ANQGSEA. CDR3 sequence: CSVRDIYEQYF. CDR3 bases: TGCAGCGTGCGGGACATATACGAGCAGTACTTC.

This chain links TRBV10-1 with TRBJ1-2, with D unresolved. The germline V gene encodes CDR1 WNHNN and CDR2 SYGVQD (reference sequence). The CDR3 sequence is 16 residues long. V dropped 7 bases and J dropped 4 bases, with 22 bases sitting between them. This chain's CDR3 is CASKRPLAQISYGYTF. CDR3 coding DNA: TGCGCCAGCAAGAGACCCCTTGCGCAAATAAGCTATGGCTACACCTTC.

The V call is TRBV7-3, the J call TRBJ2-1; D is uncertain. Trimming stripped 3 bases from V and 12 bases from J, with 12 bases between. The CDR3 runs to 12 residues. From germline, CDR1 is SGHTA and CDR2 FQGTGA. CDR3 loop: CASSFVGEGQFF. The CDR3 DNA sequence: TGTGCCAGCAGCTTTGTCGGAGAAGGGCAGTTCTTC.

This rearrangement joins TRBV5-5 to TRBJ2-1, with 10 positions matching TRBD2. The CDR3 is 16 amino acids. Trimming at V came to 1 base and at J to 7 bases, leaving 8 bases not matched to a gene. Per the germline V gene, CDR1 is SGHKS and CDR2 is YYEKEE (reference sequence). CDR3 residues: CASSLLLELAGNEQFF. CDR3 sequence (DNA): TGTGCCAGCAGCTTGCTTCTCGAACTAGCGGGGAATGAGCAGTTCTTC.

This chain connects TRBV7-2 to TRBJ2-1, with 13 bases fitting TRBD2. Germline V CDR1 and CDR2: SGHTA, FQGNSA. Trimming removed 4 bases from V and 3 bases from J; junction bases left unmatched: 3. The CDR3 runs to 16 residues. The CDR3 bases are TGTGCCAGCAGCTCGGGACTAGCGGGGTACTACAATGAGCAGTTCTTC. Protein: CASSSGLAGYYNEQFF.

This chain links TRBV12-3 or TRBV12-4 with TRBJ2-7; D tentatively reads TRBD1 or TRBD2 (6 bases each). The J call may be wrong; the DNA end is better matched by TRBJ2-5. The CDR3 sequence is 17 residues long. In DNA, the CDR3 is TGTGCCAGCAGTTTCCGCGCGGAGGGCAGGGGTAGGGAGACCCAGTACTTC. This translates into CASSFRAEGRGRETQYF.

The chain combines TRBV6-5 with TRBJ2-4; TRBD2 is a possible D gene (6 bases). Per germline, CDR1 MNHEY and CDR2 SVGAGI. The V gene lost 0 bases and the J gene lost 13 bases, with 19 bases spanning the gap. This CDR3 has 15 residues. CDR3 amino acids: CASSYSTGLPRKQYF. CDR3 in DNA: TGTGCCAGCAGTTACTCGACCGGACTACCAAGGAAGCAGTACTTC.

This clonotype has a single count. CDR3 coding DNA: TGTGCCAGCAGTCACACGTCCGGGACAGGGGATGAAAAACTGTTTTTT. Its protein product is CASSHTSGTGDEKLFF. The chain carries TRBV6-6 and TRBJ1-4; 10 nucleotides line up with TRBD1. The CDR3 extends over 16 amino acids. Germline CDR1 MNHNY, CDR2 SVGAGI (reference sequence). V lost 5 bases, J lost 6 bases, and 9 bases stayed unmatched.

The rearrangement joins TRBV20-1 to TRBJ2-1; maybe TRBD2 (6 bases). The germline CDR1 and CDR2 sequences are DFQATT and SNEGSKA (reference sequence). The CDR3 runs 14 residues. The V end lost 6 bases, the J end lost 7 bases, and 19 bases lay between the germline ends. This CDR3 is CSARLMGLGNEQFF. CDR3 coding DNA: TGCAGTGCCCGATTGATGGGACTGGGGAATGAGCAGTTCTTC.

The V call is TRBV6-5, the J call TRBJ1-5, with no clear D. CDR3 length: 13 amino acids. V was cut by 0 bases and J by 6 bases, with 6 bases left in between. In germline, CDR1 is MNHEY, CDR2 SVGAGI. The CDR3 protein is CASSYSRSQPQHF. CDR3 sequence (DNA): TGTGCCAGCAGTTACTCGAGGAGTCAGCCCCAGCATTTT.

This clonotype was seen only a few times. The chain combines TRBV16 with TRBJ2-4, with D maybe TRBD2 (6 bases). The J call may be faulty, since TRBJ2-5 better matches the DNA end. There are 15 residues in the CDR3. Germline lookup yields CDR1 KGHSY and CDR2 FQNENV. As DNA, the CDR3 is TGTGCCAGCAGCCAAGGAACCGCAGGGAGGGAGACCCAGTACTTC. Amino acid sequence: CASSQGTAGRETQYF.

The V call is TRBV3-1, the J call TRBJ2-3; 12 bases align to TRBD2. Germline-derived CDR1 and CDR2 are LGHDT and YNNKEL (reference sequence). The CDR3 covers 17 residues. With 0 bases clipped from V and 1 base from J, the junction kept 2 bases outside the gene matches. The CDR3 loop reads CASSQDLAGGGTDTQYF. Here the CDR3 DNA reads TGTGCCAGCAGCCAAGACCTAGCGGGGGGGGGCACAGATACGCAGTATTTT.

CDR3 DNA: TGTGCCACCAGCAGGGAGCTGGGGGTGAACACTGAAGCTTTCTTT. This codes for CATSRELGVNTEAFF. The J gene is TRBJ1-1, the V gene TRBV15; perhaps TRBD1 as D (5 bases). CDR1 is LNHNV and CDR2 is YYDKDF in the germline V gene (reference sequence). This CDR3 spans 15 amino acids. Trimming removed 3 bases from V and 0 bases from J, with 11 bases in between. The whole variable domain, remainder taken from reference TRBV15 and TRBJ1-1, is DAMVIQNPRYQVTQFGKPVTLSCSQTLNHNVMYWYQQKSSQAPKLLFHYYDKDFNNEADTPDNFQSRRPNTSFCFLDIRSPGLGDTAMYLCATSRELGVNTEAFFGQGTRLTVV.

The V gene is TRBV2, the J gene TRBJ2-3; the D call may be TRBD1 or TRBD2 (5 bases each). Trimming took off 7 bases at V and 1 base at J, with 12 bases between the two ends. The germline CDR1 and CDR2 sequences are SNHLY and FYNNEI. The CDR3 loop spans 14 amino acids. The CDR3 spells CASTPGAGTDTQYF. In DNA form, the CDR3 reads TGTGCCAGCACCCCCGGGGCAGGCACAGATACGCAGTATTTT.

The chain employs TRBV5-1 and TRBJ1-2; the match to TRBD1 covers 7 bases. Trimming took 4 bases from V and 4 from J; bases not matched to a gene: 13. The CDR3 has 16 amino acids. Germline-derived CDR1 and CDR2 are SGHRS and YFSETQ. CDR3 loop: CASSPKRQGGGYGYTF. Written as DNA, the CDR3 is TGCGCCAGCAGCCCTAAGCGACAGGGAGGAGGCTATGGCTACACCTTC.

V and J are TRBV6-2 or TRBV6-3 and TRBJ2-1, with D unclear. Per the germline V gene, CDR1 is MNHEY and CDR2 is SVGEGT. V dropped 5 bases and J dropped 8 bases, with 22 bases sitting between them. This CDR3 spans 16 amino acids. The DNA of the CDR3 is TGTGCCAGCAGTGGCCGATCTCCCTTCTTTCTGTATGAGCAGTTCTTC. This gives the protein CASSGRSPFFLYEQFF.

The V and J genes are TRBV15 and TRBJ2-3, with a possible D match to TRBD2 (5 bases). The CDR3 contains 16 residues. V lost 0 bases and J lost 1, with 11 bases in between. From germline, CDR1 is LNHNV and CDR2 YYDKDF (reference sequence). CDR3 region: CATSRDIALGTDTQYF. For the CDR3, the DNA is TGTGCCACCAGCAGAGATATCGCACTAGGCACAGATACGCAGTATTTT.

The sample holds a few counts of this clonotype. The gene calls are TRBV6-5 and TRBJ2-7, with 15 bases aligning to TRBD2. The CDR3 totals 16 residues. V gave up 5 bases and J gave up 5 bases; unmatched junction bases: 7. Germline-derived CDR1 and CDR2 are MNHEY and SVGAGI. The CDR3 nucleotides read TGTGCCAGCAGTCCCGGGACTAGCGGGAGGAGCCACGAGCAGTACTTC. Its protein is CASSPGTSGRSHEQYF.

This chain uses TRBV6-6 with TRBJ2-1; possibly TRBD1 for D (5 bases). Germline CDR1 and CDR2: MNHNY and SVGAGI (reference sequence). V dropped 0 bases and J dropped 5 bases, with 11 bases sitting between them. CDR3 size: 15 residues. The CDR3 DNA is TGTGCCAGCAGTTACTCGATAGGGGCTGACAATGAGCAGTTCTTC. It translates to CASSYSIGADNEQFF.

The rearrangement uses TRBV29-1 and TRBJ2-5; 8 nucleotides align to TRBD2. Looked up from germline, CDR1 is SQVTM and CDR2 is ANQGSEA. The CDR3 extends over 13 amino acids. The V segment lost 4 bases and the J segment 5 bases; nucleotides outside the gene matches: 6. The CDR3 loop is CSVVGGAGETQYF. CDR3 nucleotides: TGCAGCGTTGTCGGGGGGGCCGGGGAGACCCAGTACTTC.

The genes are TRBV7-9 and TRBJ1-2; TRBD1 matches 7 bases. Losses at the gene ends were 7 bases for V and 4 bases for J; bases not matched to a gene: 9. Per germline, CDR1 SEHNR and CDR2 FQNEAQ (reference sequence). The CDR3 length is 14 residues. CDR3 sequence: CASTQGGTAYGYTF. CDR3 coding DNA: TGTGCCAGCACCCAAGGCGGGACAGCCTATGGCTACACCTTC.

This sequence joins TRBV7-2 and TRBJ1-2; D not resolved. Trimming shortened V by 5 bases and J by 3 bases, and 13 bases separated the two germline ends. CDR1 is SGHTA and CDR2 is FQGNSA in the germline V gene. CDR3 size: 14 residues. This chain's CDR3 is CASSLAKEHYGYTF. CDR3 sequence (DNA): TGTGCCAGCAGCCTTGCGAAAGAGCACTATGGCTACACCTTC.